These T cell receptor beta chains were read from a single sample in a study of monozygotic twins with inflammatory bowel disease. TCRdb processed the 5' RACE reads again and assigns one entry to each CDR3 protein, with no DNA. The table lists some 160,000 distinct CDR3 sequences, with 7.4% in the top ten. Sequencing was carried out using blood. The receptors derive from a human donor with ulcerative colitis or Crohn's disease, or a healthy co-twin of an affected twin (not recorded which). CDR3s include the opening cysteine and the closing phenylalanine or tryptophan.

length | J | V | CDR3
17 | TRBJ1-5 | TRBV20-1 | CSAREGYRGGSNQPQHF
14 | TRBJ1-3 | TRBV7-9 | CASSLAPVGISIYF
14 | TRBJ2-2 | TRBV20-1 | CSARVLFNTGELFF
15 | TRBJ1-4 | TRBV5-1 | CASSPGDGQIEKLFF
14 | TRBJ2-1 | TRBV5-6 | CASSLGVTRNEQFF
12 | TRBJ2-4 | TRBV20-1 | CSAIKAKNIQYF
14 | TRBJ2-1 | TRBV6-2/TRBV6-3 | CASSYREDYNEQFF
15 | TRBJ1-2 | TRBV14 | CASSQSPTGFYGYTF
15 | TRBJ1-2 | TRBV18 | CASSPPGVQDYGYTF
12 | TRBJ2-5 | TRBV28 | CASSLWGDSPDF
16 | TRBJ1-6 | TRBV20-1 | CSATNTGFLNDSPLHF
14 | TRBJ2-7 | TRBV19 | CASSIGQGLREQYF
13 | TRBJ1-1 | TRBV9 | CASSVRSNTEAFF
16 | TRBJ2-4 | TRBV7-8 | CASSLTGALAKNIQYF
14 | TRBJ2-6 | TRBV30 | CACGQNSGANVLTF
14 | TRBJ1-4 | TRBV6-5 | CASSYSRYGEKLFF
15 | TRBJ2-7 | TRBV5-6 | CASSLGGESSYEQYF
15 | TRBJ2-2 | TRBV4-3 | CASSQDRGASGELFF
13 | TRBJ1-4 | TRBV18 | CASSPDRNEKLFF
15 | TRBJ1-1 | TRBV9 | CASSEAEALNTEAFF
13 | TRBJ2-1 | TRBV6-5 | CASSYWGSNEQFF
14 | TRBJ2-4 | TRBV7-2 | CASSRREGRDIQYF
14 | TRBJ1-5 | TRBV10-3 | CAIGQGKDNQPQHF
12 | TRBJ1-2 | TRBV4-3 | CASSQPGRPYTF
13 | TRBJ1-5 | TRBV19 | CASNAGTYQPQHF
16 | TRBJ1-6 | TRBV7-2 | CASRHPGQGRNSPLHF
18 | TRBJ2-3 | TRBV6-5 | CASSYNGLAGSRGDTQYF
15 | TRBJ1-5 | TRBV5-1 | CASSPWDGRNQPQHF
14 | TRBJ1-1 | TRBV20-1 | CSASRGGENTEAFF
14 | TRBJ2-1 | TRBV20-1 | CSAELRSSYNEQFF
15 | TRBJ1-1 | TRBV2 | CASSGQGTGYTEAFF
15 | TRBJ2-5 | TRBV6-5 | CASSTIPGLSETQYF
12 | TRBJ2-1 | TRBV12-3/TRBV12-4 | CASSFLGDEQFF
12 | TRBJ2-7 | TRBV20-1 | CSASGPSYEQYF
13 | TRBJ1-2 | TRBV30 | CAWNLYNRVGYTF
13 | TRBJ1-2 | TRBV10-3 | CAIDRDSGYGYTF
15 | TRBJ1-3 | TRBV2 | CASSGGPHSGNTIYF
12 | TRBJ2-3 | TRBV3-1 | CASSQGEGTQYF
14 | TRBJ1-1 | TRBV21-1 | CASSTGLMNTEAFF
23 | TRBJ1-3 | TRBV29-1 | CSVEDRPEAGGQDGGRLGNTIYF
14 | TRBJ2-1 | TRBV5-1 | CASSPFGQGTEQFF
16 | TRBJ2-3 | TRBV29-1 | CSVEYRLAKSLDTQYF
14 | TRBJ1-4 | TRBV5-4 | CASSLGAGEEKLFF
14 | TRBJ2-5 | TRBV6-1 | CASRDWTGSETQYF
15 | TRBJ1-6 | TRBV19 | CASSIRRIIDSPLHF
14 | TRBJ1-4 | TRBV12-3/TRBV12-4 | CASSLISTNEKLFF
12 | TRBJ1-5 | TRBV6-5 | CASSYGGGPQHF
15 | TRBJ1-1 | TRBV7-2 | CASSPRQGTNTEAFF
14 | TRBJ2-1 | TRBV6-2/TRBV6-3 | CASSYGQPSNEQFF
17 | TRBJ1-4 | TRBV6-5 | CASSYRQRGATNEKLFF
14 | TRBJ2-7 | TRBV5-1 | CASSLGTGLYEQYF
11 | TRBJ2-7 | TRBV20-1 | CSASRSYEQYF
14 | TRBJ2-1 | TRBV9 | CASSGKLDYNEQFF
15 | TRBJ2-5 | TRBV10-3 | CAISESNAWGEAQYF
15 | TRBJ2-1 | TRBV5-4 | CASSPGGIGVNEQFF
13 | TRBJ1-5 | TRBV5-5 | CASSLWGSQPQHF
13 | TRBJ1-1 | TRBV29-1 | CSVRPGAYTEAFF
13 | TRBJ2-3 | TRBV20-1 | CSAGTSSTDTQYF
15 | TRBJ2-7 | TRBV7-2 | CASSPRGTGQREQYF